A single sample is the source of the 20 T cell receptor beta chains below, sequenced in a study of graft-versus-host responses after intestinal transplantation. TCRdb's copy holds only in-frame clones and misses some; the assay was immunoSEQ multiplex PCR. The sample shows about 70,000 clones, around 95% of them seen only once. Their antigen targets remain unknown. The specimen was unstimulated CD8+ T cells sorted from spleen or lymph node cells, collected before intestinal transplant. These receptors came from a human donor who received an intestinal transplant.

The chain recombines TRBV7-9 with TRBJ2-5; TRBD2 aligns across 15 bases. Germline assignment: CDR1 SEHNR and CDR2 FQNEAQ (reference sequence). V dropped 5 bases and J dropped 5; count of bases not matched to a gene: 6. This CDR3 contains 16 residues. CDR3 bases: TGTGCCAGCAGCCCGAAGGGGACTAGCGGGAGGGAGACCCAGTACTTC. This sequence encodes CASSPKGTSGRETQYF.

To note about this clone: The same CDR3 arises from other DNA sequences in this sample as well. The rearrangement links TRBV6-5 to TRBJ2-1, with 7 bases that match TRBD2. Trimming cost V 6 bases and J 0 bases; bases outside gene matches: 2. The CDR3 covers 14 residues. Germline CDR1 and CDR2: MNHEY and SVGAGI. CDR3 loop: CASSPSGSYNEQFF. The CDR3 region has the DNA TGTGCCAGCAGCCCTAGCGGCTCCTACAATGAGCAGTTCTTC.

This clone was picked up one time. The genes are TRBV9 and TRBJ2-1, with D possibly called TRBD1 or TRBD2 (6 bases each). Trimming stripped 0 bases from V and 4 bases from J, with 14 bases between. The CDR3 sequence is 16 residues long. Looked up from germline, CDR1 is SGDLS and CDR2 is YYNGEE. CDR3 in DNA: TGTGCCAGCAGCGTAGTGGCACAGGGAGGATACAATGAGCAGTTCTTC. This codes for CASSVVAQGGYNEQFF.

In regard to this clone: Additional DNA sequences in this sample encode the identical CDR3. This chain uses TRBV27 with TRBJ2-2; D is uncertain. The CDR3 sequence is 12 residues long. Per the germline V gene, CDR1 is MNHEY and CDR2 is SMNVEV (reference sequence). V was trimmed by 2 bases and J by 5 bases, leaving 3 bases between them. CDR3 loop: CASSLATGELFF. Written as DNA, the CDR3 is TGTGCCAGCAGTTTAGCGACCGGGGAGCTGTTTTTT.

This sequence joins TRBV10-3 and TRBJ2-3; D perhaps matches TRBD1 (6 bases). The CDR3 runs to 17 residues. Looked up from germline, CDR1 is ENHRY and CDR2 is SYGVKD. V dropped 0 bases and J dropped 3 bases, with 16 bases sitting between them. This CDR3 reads CAISESAATGQTDTQYF. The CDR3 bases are TGTGCCATCAGTGAGTCTGCCGCGACAGGACAGACAGATACGCAGTATTTT.

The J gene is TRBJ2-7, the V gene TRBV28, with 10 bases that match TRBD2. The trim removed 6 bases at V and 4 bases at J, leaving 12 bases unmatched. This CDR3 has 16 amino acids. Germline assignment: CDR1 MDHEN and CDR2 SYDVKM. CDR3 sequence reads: CASRLLAGVVFYEQYF. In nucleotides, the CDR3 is TGTGCCAGCAGACTTCTAGCGGGAGTAGTATTTTACGAGCAGTACTTC.

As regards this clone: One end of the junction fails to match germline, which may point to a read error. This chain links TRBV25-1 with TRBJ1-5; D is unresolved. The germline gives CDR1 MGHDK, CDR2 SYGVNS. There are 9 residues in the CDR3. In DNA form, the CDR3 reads TGTGCCAGCGGTGAGCCCCAGCATTTT. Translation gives CASGEPQHF.

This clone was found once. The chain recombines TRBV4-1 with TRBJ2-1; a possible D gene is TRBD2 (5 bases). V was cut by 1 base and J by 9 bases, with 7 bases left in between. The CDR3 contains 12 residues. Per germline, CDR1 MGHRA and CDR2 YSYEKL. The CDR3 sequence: CASSQGGSEQFF. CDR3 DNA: TGCGCCAGCAGCCAAGGAGGGAGTGAGCAGTTCTTC.

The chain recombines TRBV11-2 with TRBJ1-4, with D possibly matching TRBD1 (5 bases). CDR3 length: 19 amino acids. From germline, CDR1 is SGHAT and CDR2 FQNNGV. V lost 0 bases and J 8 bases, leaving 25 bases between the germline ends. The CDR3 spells CASSLDRSRDGLAAEKLFF. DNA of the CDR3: TGTGCCAGCAGCTTAGATCGGTCCAGGGACGGTTTGGCCGCGGAAAAACTGTTTTTT.

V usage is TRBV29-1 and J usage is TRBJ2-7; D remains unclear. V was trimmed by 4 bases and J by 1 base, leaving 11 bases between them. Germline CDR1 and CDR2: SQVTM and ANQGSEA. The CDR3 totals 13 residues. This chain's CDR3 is CSVAGLLSYEQYF. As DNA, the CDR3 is TGCAGCGTTGCCGGGCTCCTTTCCTACGAGCAGTACTTC.

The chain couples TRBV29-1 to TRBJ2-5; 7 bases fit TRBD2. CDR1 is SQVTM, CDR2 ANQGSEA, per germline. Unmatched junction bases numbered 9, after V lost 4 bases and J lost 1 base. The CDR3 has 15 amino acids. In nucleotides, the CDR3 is TGCAGCGTTGGGGCTGTAGCGGGCCTCCAAGAGACCCAGTACTTC. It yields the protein CSVGAVAGLQETQYF.

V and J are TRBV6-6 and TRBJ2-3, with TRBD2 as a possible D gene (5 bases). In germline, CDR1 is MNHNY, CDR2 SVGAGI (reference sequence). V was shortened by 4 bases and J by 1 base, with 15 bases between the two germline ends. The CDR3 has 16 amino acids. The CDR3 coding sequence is TGTGCCAGCAGTTTTCCGGACTTCAAAGGCACAGATACGCAGTATTTT. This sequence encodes CASSFPDFKGTDTQYF.

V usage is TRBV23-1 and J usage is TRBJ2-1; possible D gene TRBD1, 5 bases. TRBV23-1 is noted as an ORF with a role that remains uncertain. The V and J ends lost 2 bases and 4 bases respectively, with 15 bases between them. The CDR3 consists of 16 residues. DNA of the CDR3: TGCGCCAGCAGTCAACCCCGGCTCCAGGGATACAATGAGCAGTTCTTC. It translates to CASSQPRLQGYNEQFF.

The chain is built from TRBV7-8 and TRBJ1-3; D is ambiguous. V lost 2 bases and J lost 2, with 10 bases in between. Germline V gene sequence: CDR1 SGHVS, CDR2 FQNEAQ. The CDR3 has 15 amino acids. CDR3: CASSLRRTPGNTIYF. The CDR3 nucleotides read TGTGCCAGCAGCTTAAGGAGGACGCCTGGAAACACCATATATTTT.

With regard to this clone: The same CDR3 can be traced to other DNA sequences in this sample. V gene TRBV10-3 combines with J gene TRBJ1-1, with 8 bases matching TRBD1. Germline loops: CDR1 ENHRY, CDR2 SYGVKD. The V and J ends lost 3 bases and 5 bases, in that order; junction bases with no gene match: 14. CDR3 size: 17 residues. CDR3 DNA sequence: TGTGCCATCAGTGAACCGGGGCAGGGGGCGATGATAACTGAAGCTTTCTTT. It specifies CAISEPGQGAMITEAFF.

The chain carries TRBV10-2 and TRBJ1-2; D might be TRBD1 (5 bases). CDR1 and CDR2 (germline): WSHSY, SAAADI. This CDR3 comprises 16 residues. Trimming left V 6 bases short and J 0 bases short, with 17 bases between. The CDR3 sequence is CASSFPGPQTNYGYTF. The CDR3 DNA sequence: TGCGCCAGCAGCTTTCCGGGACCTCAAACTAACTATGGCTACACCTTC.

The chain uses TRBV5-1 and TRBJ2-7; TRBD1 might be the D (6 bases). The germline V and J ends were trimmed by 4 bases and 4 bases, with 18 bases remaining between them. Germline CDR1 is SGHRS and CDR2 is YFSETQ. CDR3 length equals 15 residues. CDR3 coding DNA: TGCGCCAGCAGCGCTAAAGGGGGACGCGGGTACGAGCAGTACTTC. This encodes CASSAKGGRGYEQYF.

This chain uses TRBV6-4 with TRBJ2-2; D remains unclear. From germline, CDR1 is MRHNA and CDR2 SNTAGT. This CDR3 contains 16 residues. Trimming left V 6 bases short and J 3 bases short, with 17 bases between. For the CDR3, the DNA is TGTGCCAGCAGCCTAGACGTTACCTGGGACACCGGGGAGCTGTTTTTT. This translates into CASSLDVTWDTGELFF.

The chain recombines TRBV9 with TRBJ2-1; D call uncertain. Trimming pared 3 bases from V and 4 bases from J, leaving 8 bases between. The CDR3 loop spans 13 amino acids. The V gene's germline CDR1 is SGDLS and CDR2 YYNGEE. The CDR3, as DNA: TGTGCCAGCAGCGCGAACAATTACAATGAGCAGTTCTTC. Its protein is CASSANNYNEQFF.

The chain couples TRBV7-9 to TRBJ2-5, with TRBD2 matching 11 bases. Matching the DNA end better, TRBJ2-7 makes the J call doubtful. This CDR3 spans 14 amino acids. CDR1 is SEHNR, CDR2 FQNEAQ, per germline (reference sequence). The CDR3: CASSPGLAGYEQYF. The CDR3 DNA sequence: TGTGCCAGCAGCCCAGGACTAGCGGGCTACGAGCAGTACTTC.